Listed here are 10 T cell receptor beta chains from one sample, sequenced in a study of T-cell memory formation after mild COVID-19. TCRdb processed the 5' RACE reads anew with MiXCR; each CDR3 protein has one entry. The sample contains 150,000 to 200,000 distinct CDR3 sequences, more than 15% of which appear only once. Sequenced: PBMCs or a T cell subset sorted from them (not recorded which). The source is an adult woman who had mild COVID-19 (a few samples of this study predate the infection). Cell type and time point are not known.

The CDR3 nucleotides are TGCAGCCAACCGGGACAGGGGGCGCGGGGCTACACCTTC. Encoded protein: CSQPGQGARGYTF. The rearrangement links TRBV20-1 to TRBJ1-2; TRBD1 aligns across 12 bases. Germline V gives CDR1 DFQATT, CDR2 SNEGSKA (reference sequence). The CDR3 is made up of 13 amino acids.

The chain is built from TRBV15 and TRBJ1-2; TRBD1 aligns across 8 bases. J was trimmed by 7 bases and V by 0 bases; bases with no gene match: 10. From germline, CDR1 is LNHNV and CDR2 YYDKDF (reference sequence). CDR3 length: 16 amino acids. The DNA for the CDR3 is TGTGCCACCAGCAGAGATGGAAGTGCAGGGGGCTTTGGCTACACCTTC. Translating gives CATSRDGSAGGFGYTF. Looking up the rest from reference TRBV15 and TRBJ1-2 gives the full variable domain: DAMVIQNPRYQVTQFGKPVTLSCSQTLNHNVMYWYQQKSSQAPKLLFHYYDKDFNNEADTPDNFQSRRPNTSFCFLDIRSPGLGDTAMYLCATSRDGSAGGFGYTFGSGTRLTVV.

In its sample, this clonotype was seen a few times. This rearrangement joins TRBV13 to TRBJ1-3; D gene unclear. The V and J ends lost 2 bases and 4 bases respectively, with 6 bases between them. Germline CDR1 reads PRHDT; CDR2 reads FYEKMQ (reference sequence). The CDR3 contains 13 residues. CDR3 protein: CASSLRGGNTIYF. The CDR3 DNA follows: TGTGCCAGCAGCTTAAGAGGAGGAAACACCATATATTTT.

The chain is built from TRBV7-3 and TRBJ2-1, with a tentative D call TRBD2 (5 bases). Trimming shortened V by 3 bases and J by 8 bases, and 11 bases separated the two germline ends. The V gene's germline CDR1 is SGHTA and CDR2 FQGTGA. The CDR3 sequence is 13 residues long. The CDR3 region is CASSFGVGYEQFF. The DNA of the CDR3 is TGTGCCAGCAGCTTCGGGGTGGGATATGAGCAGTTCTTC.

CDR3 coding DNA: TGTGCTTCGACTAGCTGGACAGATACGCAGTATTTT. This codes for CASTSWTDTQYF. This chain links TRBV12-3 or TRBV12-4 with TRBJ2-3, with TRBD2 identical over 7 bases. The CDR3 totals 12 residues.

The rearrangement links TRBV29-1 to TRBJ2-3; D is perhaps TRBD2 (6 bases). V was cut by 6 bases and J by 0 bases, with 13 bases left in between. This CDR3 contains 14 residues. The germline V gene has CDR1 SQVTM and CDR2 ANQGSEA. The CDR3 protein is CSVNWRDSTDTQYF. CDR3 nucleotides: TGCAGCGTCAACTGGAGGGATAGCACAGATACGCAGTATTTT.

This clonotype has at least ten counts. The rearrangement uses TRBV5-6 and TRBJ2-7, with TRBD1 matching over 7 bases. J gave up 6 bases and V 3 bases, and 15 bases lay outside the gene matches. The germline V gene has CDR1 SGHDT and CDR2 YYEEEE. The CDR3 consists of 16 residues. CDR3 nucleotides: TGTGCCAGCAGCTCCCTAGGACAGGCGATTCCTGTCGAGCAGTACTTC. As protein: CASSSLGQAIPVEQYF.

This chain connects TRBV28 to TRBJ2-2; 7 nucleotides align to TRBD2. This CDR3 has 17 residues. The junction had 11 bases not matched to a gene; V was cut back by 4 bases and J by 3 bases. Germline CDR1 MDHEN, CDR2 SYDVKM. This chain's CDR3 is CASSSSPIAGHTGELFF. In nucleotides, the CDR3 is TGTGCCAGCAGTTCTTCCCCCATAGCGGGCCACACCGGGGAGCTGTTTTTT. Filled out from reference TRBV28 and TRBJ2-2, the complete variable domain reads DVKVTQSSRYLVKRTGEKVFLECVQDMDHENMFWYRQDPGLGLRLIYFSYDVKMKEKGDIPEGYSVSREKKERFSLILESASTNQTSMYLCASSSSPIAGHTGELFFGEGSRLTVL.

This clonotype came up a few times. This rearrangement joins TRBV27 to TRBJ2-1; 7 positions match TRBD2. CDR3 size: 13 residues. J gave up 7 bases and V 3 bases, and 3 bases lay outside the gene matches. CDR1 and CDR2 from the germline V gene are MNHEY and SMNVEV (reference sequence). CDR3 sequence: CASSFRRENEQFF. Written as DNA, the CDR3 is TGTGCCAGCAGTTTTCGGCGGGAGAATGAGCAGTTCTTC.

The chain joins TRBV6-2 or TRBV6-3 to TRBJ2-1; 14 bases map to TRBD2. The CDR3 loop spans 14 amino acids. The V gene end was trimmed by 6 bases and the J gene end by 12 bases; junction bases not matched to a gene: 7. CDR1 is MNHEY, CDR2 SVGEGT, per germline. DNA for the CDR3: TGTGCCAGCAGAGGGACTAGCGGGAGCGGAGTGCAGTTCTTC. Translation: CASRGTSGSGVQFF.